This TCR beta chain was documented in a study of post-analysis software for immune sequencing data. Study context: Relapsing-remitting, secondary progressive and progressive-relapsing forms of multiple sclerosis all featured among disease courses. Study findings and constraints: Higher frequency in patients than in controls was seen for roughly five TRBV segments, with TRBV5-6, TRBV5-1 and TRBV20-1 among them. The F measure placed samples prepared in the same batch into strongly shared clusters.

The CDR3 totals 12 residues. CDR1 LGHDT and CDR2 YNNKEL come from the germline V gene (reference sequence). V shed 2 bases and J shed 6 bases, with 8 bases lying between them. In its sample, this clonotype was seen a few times. Its antigen is as yet unknown. The authors incorporated unique molecular identifiers into the TCR beta cDNA libraries. A population of about 0.9 to 10 million T cells gave rise to around 530,000 cDNA molecules. Each CDR3 protein is one row after TCRdb ran MiXCR on the PCR reads. The sample holds approximately 400,000 distinct CDR3 sequences, less than 40% seen once. Sequencing was carried out using blood. The chain is built from TRBV3-1 and TRBJ2-7; D not resolved. The sequence was obtained from a girl under 18 with multiple sclerosis. The CDR3 protein is CASSQSPVEQYF. In nucleotides, the CDR3 is TGTGCCAGCAGCCAAAGCCCCGTCGAGCAGTACTTC.